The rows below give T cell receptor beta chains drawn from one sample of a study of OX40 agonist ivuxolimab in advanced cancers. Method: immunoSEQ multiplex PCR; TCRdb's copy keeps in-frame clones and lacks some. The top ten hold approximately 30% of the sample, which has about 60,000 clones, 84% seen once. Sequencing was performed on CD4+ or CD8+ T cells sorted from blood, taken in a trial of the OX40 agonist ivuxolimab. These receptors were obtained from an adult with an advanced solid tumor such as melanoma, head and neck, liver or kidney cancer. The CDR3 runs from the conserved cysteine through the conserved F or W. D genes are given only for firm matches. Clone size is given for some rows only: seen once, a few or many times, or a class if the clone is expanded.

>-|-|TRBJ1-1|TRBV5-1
CASSIGGVEAFF
TGCGCCAGCAGCATAGGGGGGGTTGAAGCTTTCTTT
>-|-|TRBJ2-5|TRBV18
CASSPPSVWTQYF
TGTGCCAGCTCACCACCGTCAGTCTGGACCCAGTACTTC
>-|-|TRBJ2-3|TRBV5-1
CASSTGGGTDTQYF
TGCGCCAGCAGCACCGGGGGAGGCACAGATACGCAGTATTTT
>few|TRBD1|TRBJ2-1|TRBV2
CASSGGQGSSYNEQFF
TGTGCCAGCAGTGGTGGACAGGGAAGCTCCTACAATGAGCAGTTCTTC
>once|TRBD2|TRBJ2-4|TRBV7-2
CASSSFGGVRNIQYF
TGTGCCAGCAGCTCCTTCGGGGGGGTCAGGAACATTCAGTACTTC
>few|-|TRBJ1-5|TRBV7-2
CASSSDLDSNQPQHF
TGTGCCAGCAGCTCGGACCTGGATAGCAATCAGCCCCAGCATTTT
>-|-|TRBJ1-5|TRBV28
CASSQIWTNDNQPQHF
TGTGCCAGCAGCCAAATTTGGACGAACGACAATCAGCCCCAGCATTTT
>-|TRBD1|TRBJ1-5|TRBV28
CASSLVQGGWQPQHF
TGTGCCAGCAGTTTAGTACAGGGGGGGTGGCAGCCCCAGCATTTT
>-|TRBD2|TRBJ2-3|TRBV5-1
CASSPTSGQDTQYF
TGCGCCAGCAGTCCGACTAGCGGGCAAGATACGCAGTATTTT
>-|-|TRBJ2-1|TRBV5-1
CASSLQPRGQGLDNEQFF
TGCGCCAGCAGCTTGCAGCCTCGGGGGCAAGGGCTGGACAATGAGCAGTTCTTC
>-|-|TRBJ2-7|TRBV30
CAWSSGSGYEQYF
TGTGCCTGGAGTTCTGGGAGTGGTTACGAGCAGTACTTC
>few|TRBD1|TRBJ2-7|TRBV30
CASIKGQGALLDWEEQYF
TGTGCCTCAATTAAGGGACAGGGGGCTCTTCTGGACTGGGAGGAGCAGTACTTC
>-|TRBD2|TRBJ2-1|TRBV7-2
CASSPSGGPYNEQFF
TGTGCCAGCAGCCCGAGCGGGGGGCCCTACAATGAGCAGTTCTTC
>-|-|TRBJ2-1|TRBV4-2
CASSRRQEGFSYNEQFF
TGTGCCAGCAGCCGACGACAGGAAGGCTTCTCCTACAATGAGCAGTTCTTC
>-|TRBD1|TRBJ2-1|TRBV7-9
CASTTGTGPYNEQFF
TGTGCCAGCACCACCGGGACAGGGCCCTACAATGAGCAGTTCTTC
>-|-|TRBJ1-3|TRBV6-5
CASSESAGNTIYF
TGTGCCAGCAGCGAATCAGCTGGAAACACCATATATTTT
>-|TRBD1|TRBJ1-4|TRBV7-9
CASSLQGGNEKLFF
TGTGCCAGCAGCTTACAGGGGGGGAATGAAAAACTGTTTTTT
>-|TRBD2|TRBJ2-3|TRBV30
CAWSFSGGPRNTQYF
TGTGCCTGGAGTTTTAGCGGGGGCCCACGAAATACGCAGTATTTT
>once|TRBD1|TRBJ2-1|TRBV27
CASMTRGRGNEQFF
TGTGCCAGCATGACCAGGGGGCGGGGCAATGAGCAGTTCTTC
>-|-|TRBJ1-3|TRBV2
CASSTGHSGNTIYF
TGTGCCAGCAGTACAGGCCACTCTGGAAACACCATATATTTT
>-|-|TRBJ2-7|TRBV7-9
CASSLASRGANYEQYF
TGTGCCAGCAGCTTAGCTAGCAGGGGCGCGAACTACGAGCAGTACTTC
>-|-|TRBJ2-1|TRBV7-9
CASSLVGGSYNEQFF
TGTGCCAGCAGCTTAGTGGGGGGCTCCTACAATGAGCAGTTCTTC
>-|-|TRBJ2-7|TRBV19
CASSVAGTAYEQYF
TGTGCCAGTAGTGTCGCGGGGACGGCCTACGAGCAGTACTTC
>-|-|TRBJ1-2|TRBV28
CASSNSLTGFYGYTF
TGTGCCAGCAGTAACTCTTTGACAGGCTTCTATGGCTACACCTTC
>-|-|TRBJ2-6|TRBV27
CASSPRTELLSGANVLTF
TGTGCCAGCAGTCCCCGGACAGAGCTCCTCTCTGGGGCCAACGTCCTGACTTTC
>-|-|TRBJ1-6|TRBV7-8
CASSGGPRPSPLHF
TGTGCCAGCAGCGGAGGACCGAGACCTTCACCCCTCCACTTT
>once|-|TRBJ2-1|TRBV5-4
CASSLDVRTVPNEQFF
TGTGCCAGCAGCTTGGATGTGAGGACAGTCCCCAATGAGCAGTTCTTC
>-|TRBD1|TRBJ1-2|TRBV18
CASSQTGGDYGYTF
TGTGCCAGCTCACAGACAGGGGGCGACTATGGCTACACCTTC
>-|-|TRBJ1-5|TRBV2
CASSDEGIGNQPQHF
TGTGCCAGCAGTGATGAAGGAATTGGCAATCAGCCCCAGCATTTT
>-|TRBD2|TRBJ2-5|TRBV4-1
CASSQDLGLAGSQETQYF
TGCGCCAGCAGCCAAGACTTGGGACTAGCGGGATCCCAAGAGACCCAGTACTTC
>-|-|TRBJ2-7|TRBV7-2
CASSPRDSIEYF
TGTGCCAGCAGCCCAAGGGACTCCATCGAGTACTTC
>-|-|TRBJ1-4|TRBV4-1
CASSHPGKLFF
TGCGCCAGCAGCCACCCTGGAAAACTGTTTTTT
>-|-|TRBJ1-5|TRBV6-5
CASSVETWDQPQHF
TGTGCCAGCAGTGTGGAGACATGGGATCAGCCCCAGCATTTT
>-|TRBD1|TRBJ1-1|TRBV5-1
CASSFLTGGTEAFF
TGCGCCAGCAGCTTCCTTACAGGGGGCACTGAAGCTTTCTTT
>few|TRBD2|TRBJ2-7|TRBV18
CASSPALAETYEQYF
TGTGCCAGCTCACCAGCCCTAGCGGAGACCTACGAGCAGTACTTC
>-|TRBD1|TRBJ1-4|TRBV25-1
CASSEYAGGEKLFF
TGTGCCAGCAGTGAATATGCAGGGGGGGAAAAACTGTTTTTT
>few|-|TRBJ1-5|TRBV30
CAWSGDTRNSNQPQHF
TGTGCCTGGAGTGGGGACACACGAAATAGCAATCAGCCCCAGCATTTT
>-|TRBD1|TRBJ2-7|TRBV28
CASKETGTGGVFYEQYF
TGTGCCAGCAAGGAGACGGGGACAGGGGGTGTTTTCTACGAGCAGTACTTC